The 27 T cell receptor beta chains in this list originate from one sample, sequenced in a study of T cell repertoires in cytomegalovirus infection. A single record per CDR3 protein comes from TCRdb applying MiXCR to the reads. The table lists some 150,000 distinct CDR3 sequences, approximately 5.9% of them singletons. Sequencing input: PBMCs. Source of these receptors: a human donor in good health (CMV status not recorded). Some clones in this sample may be carry-over from other donors' samples.

The chain is built from TRBV28 and TRBJ2-5; D is possibly TRBD1 or TRBD2 (5 bases each). The DNA matches TRBJ2-1 better at its end, which makes the J call doubtful. CDR3 size: 13 residues. From germline, CDR1 is MDHEN and CDR2 SYDVKM. In nucleotides, the CDR3 is TGTGCCATCCGAGGGGCTATAAGGGAGACCCAGTTCTTC. Protein: CAIRGAIRETQFF.

At least ten counts were recorded for this clonotype. The rearrangement links TRBV6-5 to TRBJ2-6; 7 bases line up with TRBD1. This CDR3 comprises 16 residues. Germline V gives CDR1 MNHEY, CDR2 SVGAGI. The V segment lost 5 bases and the J segment 1 base; nucleotides outside the gene matches: 5. The CDR3 sequence is CASSKRQGSGANVLTF. CDR3 bases: TGTGCCAGCAGTAAACGACAGGGTTCTGGGGCCAACGTCCTGACTTTC.

This clonotype has a count of ten or more. The chain has TRBV20-1 and TRBJ2-7; 9 bases agree with TRBD1. The CDR3 runs 15 residues. The V gene's germline CDR1 is DFQATT and CDR2 SNEGSKA (reference sequence). J was trimmed by 1 base and V by 5 bases; bases with no gene match: 9. In DNA form, the CDR3 reads TGCAGTGCTGGACCCTACAGGGGGCGGTCCTACGAGCAGTACTTC. Protein sequence: CSAGPYRGRSYEQYF.

The rearrangement links TRBV7-9 to TRBJ2-1; a weak D match, TRBD2 (6 bases). Germline V lookup: CDR1 SEHNR, CDR2 FQNEAQ (reference sequence). Between the trimmed V and J ends, which lost 5 bases and 6 bases, there was a span of 11 bases. The CDR3 extends over 13 amino acids. CDR3 amino acids: CASSNSGSNEQFF. CDR3 bases: TGTGCCAGCAGCAACTCCGGGAGCAATGAGCAGTTCTTC.

J is TRBJ1-4 and V is TRBV6-2 or TRBV6-3, with 7 bases fitting TRBD1. CDR1 and CDR2 from the germline V gene are MNHEY and SVGEGT. The CDR3 contains 16 residues. J was trimmed by 5 bases and V by 0 bases; bases with no gene match: 6. CDR3 protein: CASSYSRTGRNEKLFF. The DNA for the CDR3 is TGTGCCAGCAGTTACTCGAGGACAGGCCGAAATGAAAAACTGTTTTTT.

The sample holds a few counts of this clonotype. This chain joins TRBV20-1 and TRBJ1-3, with unresolved D. The V gene lost 3 bases and the J gene lost 2 bases, with 11 bases spanning the gap. This CDR3 spans 14 amino acids. CDR1 is DFQATT, CDR2 SNEGSKA, per germline (reference sequence). CDR3 residues: CSARYPGPGNTIYF. CDR3 in DNA: TGCAGTGCTAGGTACCCAGGTCCTGGAAACACCATATATTTT.

The sample holds many counts of this clonotype. The V gene is TRBV10-3, the J gene TRBJ2-3; no firm D call. CDR3 length equals 14 residues. Germline CDR1 reads ENHRY; CDR2 reads SYGVKD. Trimming left V 3 bases short and J 0 bases short, with 7 bases between. Here the CDR3 reads CAISDPTSTDTQYF. The CDR3 DNA sequence: TGTGCCATCAGTGACCCGACTAGCACAGATACGCAGTATTTT.

This clonotype was counted ten times or more. V and J are TRBV7-2 and TRBJ1-1, with D possibly TRBD1 on 6 matching bases. The CDR3 has 14 amino acids. The V end was cut by 1 base, the J end by 2 bases, with 8 bases between. Looked up from germline, CDR1 is SGHTA and CDR2 is FQGNSA. As DNA, the CDR3 is TGTGCCAGCAGCTTAGTGACAGGTAACACTGAAGCTTTCTTT. Amino acids: CASSLVTGNTEAFF.

This clonotype was counted at least ten times. J is TRBJ2-1 and V is TRBV7-9, with D hard to call. V lost 1 base and J lost 4, with 17 bases in between. Looked up from germline, CDR1 is SEHNR and CDR2 is FQNEAQ (reference sequence). The CDR3 is 17 amino acids. The CDR3 sequence: CASSLVFTRPYYNEQFF. In DNA form, the CDR3 reads TGTGCCAGCAGCTTAGTCTTCACTCGACCATATTACAATGAGCAGTTCTTC.

This clonotype has only a few counts. The chain recombines TRBV28 with TRBJ2-5; 7 nucleotides line up with TRBD1. The CDR3 has 12 amino acids. V shed 8 bases, J shed 4 bases, and the junction held 4 bases outside the gene matches. In germline, CDR1 is MDHEN, CDR2 SYDVKM. The CDR3 is CASGGQSETQYF. CDR3 coding DNA: TGTGCCAGCGGGGGACAGTCAGAGACCCAGTACTTC.

In this sample, this clonotype turned up many times. This chain links TRBV7-8 with TRBJ2-7, with a possible D match to TRBD1 (5 bases). This CDR3 region has 14 residues. Per the germline V gene, CDR1 is SGHVS and CDR2 is FQNEAQ. V was clipped by 2 bases and J by 2 bases, with 10 bases between them. For the CDR3, the DNA is TGTGCCAGCAGCTTAACAGGTCGGACCTACGAGCAGTACTTC. This codes for CASSLTGRTYEQYF.

Only one count was recorded for this clonotype. The V call is TRBV2, the J call TRBJ2-3, with D possibly TRBD1 on 5 matching bases. V was trimmed by 6 bases and J by 4 bases, leaving 8 bases between them. The germline V gene encodes CDR1 SNHLY and CDR2 FYNNEI. The CDR3 runs 12 residues. This CDR3 reads CASRGDPDTQYF. The DNA of the CDR3 is TGTGCCAGCAGAGGGGATCCAGATACGCAGTATTTT. Full variable domain (outside the CDR3, taken from reference TRBV2 and TRBJ2-3): EPEVTQTPSHQVTQMGQEVILRCVPISNHLYFYWYRQILGQKVEFLVSFYNNEISEKSEIFDDQFSVERPDGSNFTLKIRSTKLEDSAMYFCASRGDPDTQYFGPGTRLTVL.

This clonotype was seen more than once but under ten times. The chain links TRBV6-6 to TRBJ2-3, with 9 bases aligning to TRBD2. This CDR3 has 16 residues. Looked up from germline, CDR1 is MNHNY and CDR2 is SVGAGI (reference sequence). V lost 2 bases and J lost 1; bases outside the gene matches: 4. CDR3: CASSYLTSGRTDTQYF. CDR3 DNA: TGTGCCAGCAGTTACCTTACTAGCGGGCGCACAGATACGCAGTATTTT.

This chain connects TRBV19 to TRBJ1-1; D perhaps matches TRBD1 (6 bases). The germline V and J ends were trimmed by 7 bases and 1 base, with 10 bases remaining between them. Germline-derived CDR1 and CDR2 are LNHDA and SQIVND (reference sequence). There are 13 residues in the CDR3. The CDR3 region is CASTLDRNTEAFF. The CDR3 coding sequence is TGTGCCAGTACCCTGGACAGGAACACTGAAGCTTTCTTT.

This clonotype was picked up many times. J is TRBJ2-5 and V is TRBV12-3 or TRBV12-4; D possibly corresponds to TRBD1 (6 bases). V gave up 5 bases and J gave up 5 bases, with 9 bases separating them. The CDR3 contains 12 residues. The CDR3 is CASSGTIETQYF. For the CDR3, the DNA is TGTGCCAGCAGTGGGACAATTGAGACCCAGTACTTC.

This clonotype has at least ten counts. The CDR3 sequence is CASSLAGTGDNSNQPQHF. The CDR3 coding sequence is TGTGCCAGCAGCTTAGCCGGGACAGGGGACAATAGCAATCAGCCCCAGCATTTT. This chain links TRBV7-8 with TRBJ1-5; 10 nucleotides align to TRBD1. V lost 0 bases and J lost 0; bases outside the gene matches: 5. The CDR3 is made up of 18 amino acids. Looked up from germline, CDR1 is SGHVS and CDR2 is FQNEAQ.

The chain links TRBV5-1 to TRBJ2-1; 11 nucleotides line up with TRBD2. The CDR3 is 15 residues long. Germline V CDR1 and CDR2: SGHRS, YFSETQ. After removal of 1 base from V and 7 bases from J, the junction contained 4 bases not matched to a gene. CDR3 bases: TGCGCCAGCAGCTTGAGACTAGCGGGGCCTAATGAGCAGTTCTTC. This translates into CASSLRLAGPNEQFF.

This clonotype was counted many times. This rearrangement joins TRBV29-1 to TRBJ2-7; 9 positions agree with TRBD1. Germline-derived CDR1 and CDR2 are SQVTM and ANQGSEA. The length of the CDR3 is 13 residues. Trimming at V came to 7 bases and at J to 7 bases, leaving 11 bases not matched to a gene. The CDR3 DNA follows: TGCAGCGCCGCAATACAGGGGGCAAGGGAGCAGTACTTC. This codes for CSAAIQGAREQYF.

This clonotype was observed at least ten times. J is TRBJ2-7 and V is TRBV4-2, with D uncertain. The CDR3 length is 12 residues. Deletions cut 0 bases from V and 3 bases from J, with 3 bases between. CDR1 is LGHNA and CDR2 is YNFKEQ in the germline V gene. CDR3 in amino acids: CASSQDSYEQYF. CDR3 DNA sequence: TGTGCCAGCAGCCAAGACAGCTACGAGCAGTACTTC.

This clonotype was counted a few times. The chain links TRBV7-7 to TRBJ2-7; the match to TRBD1 covers 9 bases. The CDR3 sequence is 15 residues long. The germline gives CDR1 SSHAT, CDR2 FNYEAQ (reference sequence). The junction had 9 bases not matched to a gene; V was cut back by 5 bases and J by 4 bases. The chain's CDR3 is CASSPRTGAIYEQYF. The CDR3 DNA follows: TGTGCCAGCAGCCCAAGGACAGGGGCTATATACGAGCAGTACTTC.

In this sample, this clonotype turned up many times. The rearrangement uses TRBV4-2 and TRBJ1-4, with 10 nucleotides matching TRBD1. Germline-derived CDR1 and CDR2 are LGHNA and YNFKEQ. This CDR3 comprises 19 residues. Trimming took 0 bases from V and 1 from J; bases not matched to a gene: 8. CDR3 nucleotide sequence: TGTGCCAGCAGCCAAGATCAGAGACAGGGGGCGCGAACTAATGAAAAACTGTTTTTT. Residues: CASSQDQRQGARTNEKLFF.

This clonotype was seen repeatedly, ten times or more. The gene calls are TRBV7-2 and TRBJ2-3; weak D call: TRBD2 (6 bases). The CDR3 spans 14 residues. V lost 2 bases, J lost 5 bases, and 11 bases lay in between. From germline, CDR1 is SGHTA and CDR2 FQGNSA. CDR3 in amino acids: CASSLQTSGDTQYF. CDR3 nucleotide sequence: TGTGCCAGCAGCTTACAGACTAGTGGAGATACGCAGTATTTT.

This clonotype has ten or more counts. The gene calls are TRBV7-2 and TRBJ1-2; 7 bases match TRBD1. V was clipped by 4 bases and J by 0 bases; unmatched bases: 5. CDR3 length equals 15 residues. Looked up from germline, CDR1 is SGHTA and CDR2 is FQGNSA. The CDR3 DNA follows: TGTGCCAGCAGCTCGGGACAGCAGACTAACTATGGCTACACCTTC. This gives the protein CASSSGQQTNYGYTF.

This clonotype showed up many times. This chain connects TRBV7-2 to TRBJ1-5; unclear D gene. This CDR3 spans 16 amino acids. V was clipped by 1 base and J by 4 bases, with 14 bases between them. The germline gives CDR1 SGHTA, CDR2 FQGNSA. In DNA form, the CDR3 reads TGTGCCAGCAGCTTAGTCGGCACTCCCTCAAATCAGCCCCAGCATTTT. Encoded protein: CASSLVGTPSNQPQHF.

This clonotype was seen more than once but under ten times. The chain is built from TRBV19 and TRBJ1-1; D gene ambiguous. The V and J ends lost 8 bases and 3 bases respectively, with 4 bases between them. The CDR3 is made up of 10 amino acids. The germline CDR1 and CDR2 sequences are LNHDA and SQIVND (reference sequence). Here the CDR3 DNA reads TGTGCCAGTGTGGACACTGAAGCTTTCTTT. Its translation: CASVDTEAFF.

This clonotype was observed a few times. The chain has TRBV12-5 and TRBJ2-1, with 12 bases matching TRBD2. The CDR3 covers 18 residues. V was clipped by 3 bases and J by 4 bases; unmatched bases: 10. CDR1 is LGHNT, CDR2 FRNRAP, per germline. CDR3 in amino acids: CASGFPIFGLAGYNEQFF. The CDR3, as DNA: TGTGCTAGTGGTTTCCCAATTTTCGGACTAGCGGGGTACAATGAGCAGTTCTTC.

The gene calls are TRBV29-1 and TRBJ2-1; 8 nucleotides align to TRBD1. Per germline, CDR1 SQVTM and CDR2 ANQGSEA. The V and J ends lost 7 bases and 13 bases, in that order; junction bases with no gene match: 12. This CDR3 is built from 12 residues. The CDR3 here is CSEGSFGQGQFF. DNA for the CDR3: TGCAGCGAAGGCTCCTTTGGACAGGGTCAGTTCTTC.